This TCR beta chain was captured in a study of molecular identifiers for immune sequencing clone quantification. In the study overall: For replicates, RNA isolated from roughly 21,000 or 96,000 naive CD8 cells was divided into five portions, of which four were sequenced.

This CDR3 has 15 residues. Germline CDR1 reads SGHVS; CDR2 reads FNYEAQ. MiXCR, run by TCRdb on the PCR reads, gives a single entry per CDR3 protein. The table lists under 600,000 distinct CDR3 sequences, about 26% of them singletons. Sorted cells numbering roughly 19,000 to 1,000,000, with 10%, 30% or 50% RNA, yielded the naive CD8 libraries. This clonotype has a handful of counts. At one end, the junction sequence differs from germline, possibly due to a read error. V gene TRBV7-6 combines with J gene TRBJ1-4; D call uncertain. The sequenced sample consisted of naive CD8+ T cells from blood, with Jurkat cell RNA spiked in. Subset here: FACS-sorted CD8+CD4-CCR7+CD45RA+ naive T cells. This sequence originates from a human donor in good health. Some libraries in this study had Jurkat cell RNA spiked in. CDR3 DNA: TGTGCCAGCGGCTTAGGCGGCAGATTTAATGAAAAACTGTTTTTT. Translated, it gives CASGLGGRFNEKLFF.